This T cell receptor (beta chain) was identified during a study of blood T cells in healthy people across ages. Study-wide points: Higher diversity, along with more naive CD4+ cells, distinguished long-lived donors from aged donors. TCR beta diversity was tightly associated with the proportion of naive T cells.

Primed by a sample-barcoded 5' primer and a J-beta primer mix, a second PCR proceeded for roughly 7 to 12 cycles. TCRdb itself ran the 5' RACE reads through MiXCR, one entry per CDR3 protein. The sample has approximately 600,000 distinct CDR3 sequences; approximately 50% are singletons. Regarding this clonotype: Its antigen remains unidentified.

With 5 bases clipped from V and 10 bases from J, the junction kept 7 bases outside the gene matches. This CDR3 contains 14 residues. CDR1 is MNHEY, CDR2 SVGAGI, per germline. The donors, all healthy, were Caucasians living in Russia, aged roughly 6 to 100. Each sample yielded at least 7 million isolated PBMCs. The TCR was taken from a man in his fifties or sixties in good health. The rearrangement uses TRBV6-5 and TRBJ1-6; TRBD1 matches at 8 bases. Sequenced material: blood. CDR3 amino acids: CASSEDRVSSPLHF. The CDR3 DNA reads TGTGCCAGCAGTGAGGACAGGGTTTCCTCACCCCTCCACTTT.